Following are 14 T cell receptor beta chains from one sample sequenced in a study of T cell responses to AZD1222 COVID-19 vaccine. Assay used: immunoSEQ multiplex PCR; TCRdb lists only in-frame clones, some missing. This table has under 150,000 clones, roughly 90% appearing once. Here the sequenced sample was peripheral blood, taken on day 0 of AZD1222 vaccination. The receptors were gathered from an adult in good health.

The chain couples TRBV5-5 to TRBJ2-2; no clear D gene. V lost 0 bases to trimming and J lost 3 bases, with 6 bases between them. Germline V gene data show CDR1 as SGHKS and CDR2 as YYEKEE (reference sequence). This CDR3 spans 14 amino acids. In DNA form, the CDR3 reads TGTGCCAGCAGCTTGGTGCAGGACACCGGGGAGCTGTTTTTT. Its protein is CASSLVQDTGELFF.

This clone has just one count. V is TRBV27 and J is TRBJ2-2; D not resolved. Germline V gives CDR1 MNHEY, CDR2 SMNVEV (reference sequence). The V and J ends lost 3 bases and 3 bases respectively, with 8 bases between them. The CDR3 consists of 14 residues. The CDR3 here is CASSLWRDTGELFF. The CDR3 coding sequence is TGTGCCAGCAGTTTGTGGAGAGACACCGGGGAGCTGTTTTTT.

The V and J genes are TRBV25-1 and TRBJ1-5; D remains ambiguous. Germline values: CDR1 MGHDK, CDR2 SYGVNS. V was clipped by 2 bases and J by 4 bases, with 9 bases between them. CDR3 size: 14 residues. CDR3 in amino acids: CASSETQFNQPQHF. CDR3 bases: TGTGCCAGCAGTGAAACACAGTTTAATCAGCCCCAGCATTTT. The variable domain in full, completed from reference TRBV25-1 and TRBJ1-5, reads EADIYQTPRYLVIGTGKKITLECSQTMGHDKMYWYQQDPGMELHLIHYSYGVNSTEKGDLSSESTVSRIRTEHFPLTLESARPSHTSQYLCASSETQFNQPQHFGDGTRLSIL.

This clone was detected only once. This chain's CDR3 is CASSVSDRGYEQYF. DNA for the CDR3: TGTGCCAGCAGTGTATCGGACAGGGGCTACGAGCAGTACTTC. The chain employs TRBV28 and TRBJ2-7; 9 bases fit TRBD1. This CDR3 is 14 amino acids long. After removal of 5 bases from V and 3 bases from J, the junction contained 5 bases not matched to a gene. CDR1 MDHEN and CDR2 SYDVKM come from the germline V gene.

The rearrangement links TRBV7-9 to TRBJ1-4; D not resolved. The germline V and J ends were trimmed by 1 base and 7 bases, with 4 bases remaining between them. The CDR3 consists of 12 residues. Germline CDR1 SEHNR, CDR2 FQNEAQ (reference sequence). CDR3 nucleotides: TGTGCCAGCAGCTTAGAGGGTGAAAAACTGTTTTTT. Protein: CASSLEGEKLFF. The full variable domain, its missing parts supplied by reference TRBV7-9 and TRBJ1-4, is DTGVSQNPRHKITKRGQNVTFRCDPISEHNRLYWYRQTLGQGPEFLTYFQNEAQLEKSRLLSDRFSAERPKGSFSTLEIQRTEQGDSAMYLCASSLEGEKLFFGSGTQLSVL.

By share, this clone ranks as medium-sized. The chain carries TRBV5-6 and TRBJ2-1, with 10 positions matching TRBD1. From germline, CDR1 is SGHDT and CDR2 YYEEEE. V was clipped by 4 bases and J by 8 bases; unmatched bases: 9. This CDR3 contains 15 residues. Written as DNA, the CDR3 is TGTGCCAGCAGCGGCGGGACAGGGGTAAATCATGAGCAGTTCTTC. This sequence encodes CASSGGTGVNHEQFF.

This chain connects TRBV6-5 to TRBJ2-7, with TRBD2 matching over 14 bases. The ends lost 6 bases at V and 7 bases at J; junction bases unmatched: 8. Germline-derived CDR1 and CDR2 are MNHEY and SVGAGI. This CDR3 contains 15 residues. CDR3 amino acids: CASSQTSGRVREQYF. The CDR3 region has the DNA TGTGCCAGCAGCCAGACTAGCGGGAGGGTTCGAGAGCAGTACTTC.

This chain connects TRBV6-1 to TRBJ2-1; D possibly corresponds to TRBD2 (5 bases). CDR3 length: 15 amino acids. V was shortened by 3 bases and J by 0 bases, with 9 bases between the two germline ends. CDR1 and CDR2 from the germline V gene are MNHNS and SASEGT. The DNA for the CDR3 is TGTGCCAGCAGTGAGGACTTGGGCTCCTACAATGAGCAGTTCTTC. Translating gives CASSEDLGSYNEQFF.

V usage is TRBV6-2 or TRBV6-3 and J usage is TRBJ2-7, with D maybe TRBD1 (5 bases). From germline, CDR1 is MNHEY and CDR2 SVGEGT. The CDR3 is 13 amino acids. Trimming took off 2 bases at V and 5 bases at J, with 10 bases between the two ends. The CDR3 DNA reads TGTGCCAGCAGTTACCACAGGTCTAACGAGCAGTACTTC. Translated, it gives CASSYHRSNEQYF.

This chain joins TRBV6-2 or TRBV6-3 and TRBJ2-7, with D possibly TRBD1 on 6 matching bases. This CDR3 comprises 16 residues. V lost 4 bases to trimming and J lost 1 base, with 17 bases between them. Germline lookup yields CDR1 MNHEY and CDR2 SVGEGT. The CDR3 protein is CASSSHRQGRSYEQYF. CDR3 nucleotide sequence: TGTGCCAGCAGTTCCCACCGGCAGGGGCGGTCCTACGAGCAGTACTTC.

The gene calls are TRBV30 and TRBJ1-2; no definite D call. The germline V gene encodes CDR1 GTSNPN and CDR2 SVGIG (reference sequence). CDR3 length: 14 residues. The CDR3 loop reads CAGPGSPGGSGYTF. CDR3 DNA sequence: TGTGCTGGCCCCGGTTCCCCAGGTGGAAGTGGCTACACCTTC.

The chain recombines TRBV5-6 with TRBJ1-1, with a tentative D call TRBD1 (5 bases). Trimming cost V 5 bases and J 2 bases, with 10 bases left between them. Looked up from germline, CDR1 is SGHDT and CDR2 is YYEEEE. CDR3 length: 13 amino acids. The CDR3: CASRVGRNTEAFF. CDR3 DNA: TGTGCCAGCAGAGTGGGACGTAACACTGAAGCTTTCTTT. Full variable domain (remainder filled in from reference TRBV5-6 and TRBJ1-1): DAGVTQSPTHLIKTRGQQVTLRCSPKSGHDTVSWYQQALGQGPQFIFQYYEEEERQRGNFPDRFSGHQFPNYSSELNVNALLLGDSALYLCASRVGRNTEAFFGQGTRLTVV.

This clone was detected only once. The chain joins TRBV7-2 to TRBJ2-2, with unresolved D. This CDR3 comprises 15 residues. Between the trimmed V and J ends, which lost 5 bases and 2 bases, there was a span of 12 bases. CDR1 is SGHTA and CDR2 is FQGNSA in the germline V gene. The CDR3 loop reads CASSPMLLNTGELFF. The DNA for the CDR3 is TGTGCCAGCAGCCCTATGCTCCTCAACACCGGGGAGCTGTTTTTT. Complete variable domain (other parts from reference TRBV7-2 and TRBJ2-2): GAGVSQSPSNKVTEKGKDVELRCDPISGHTALYWYRQSLGQGLEFLIYFQGNSAPDKSGLPSDRFSAERTGGSVSTLTIQRTQQEDSAVYLCASSPMLLNTGELFFGEGSRLTVL.

V usage is TRBV27 and J usage is TRBJ2-1; 9 bases are shared with TRBD2. This CDR3 has 16 residues. J gave up 7 bases and V 5 bases, and 12 bases lay outside the gene matches. Per the germline V gene, CDR1 is MNHEY and CDR2 is SMNVEV (reference sequence). The CDR3 is CASSPLFSGSRNEQFF. The CDR3 nucleotides are TGTGCCAGCAGTCCACTTTTTAGCGGGAGCAGGAATGAGCAGTTCTTC.